These 30 T cell receptor beta chains were all obtained from the same sample, sequenced in a study of post-analysis software for immune sequencing data (dated by TCRdb to between 2015 and 2017). The library was generated by PCR. Instrument used: Illumina HiSeq 2500. To reduce PCR and sequencing biases, unique molecular identifiers were incorporated into the TCR beta cDNA libraries. The public reads were reprocessed in TCRdb via fastp at Q25 and MiXCR, keeping in-frame beta chains. Each entry is one CDR3 protein sequence, shown with its most common DNA and genes. The sample yields over 300,000 distinct CDR3 sequences; roughly 36% were counted once. The ten largest clones add up to about an eighth of the sample. The antigens of these receptors remain unknown. Study-wide conclusions, independent of this receptor: Significantly higher frequencies in patients than in controls were found for about five TRBV segments, including TRBV5-6, TRBV5-1 and TRBV20-1.

Sequenced input: blood. Receptors originate from a girl between 10 and 17 years old with multiple sclerosis.

The rearrangement links TRBV4-2 to TRBJ2-4, with D tentatively TRBD2 (6 bases). The ends were cut back, 0 bases at V and 6 bases at J, with 12 bases in the middle. CDR3 size: 15 residues. Germline values: CDR1 LGHNA, CDR2 YNFKEQ. CDR3 coding DNA: TGTGCCAGCAGCCAAGATTCACGGGGGAGAAACATTCAGTACTTC. Translation: CASSQDSRGRNIQYF.

The chain couples TRBV7-9 to TRBJ1-1; TRBD1 might be the D (6 bases). V was pared by 7 bases and J by 11 bases, with 20 bases between. The V gene's germline CDR1 is SEHNR and CDR2 FQNEAQ (reference sequence). The CDR3 covers 13 residues. CDR3 DNA sequence: TGTGCCAGCATCCCAAACAGGGCTCTGGAGGCTTTCTTT. Protein product: CASIPNRALEAFF.

The table lists this clonotype with a few counts. The chain joins TRBV6-1 to TRBJ2-4; 9 bases line up with TRBD2. The V segment lost 2 bases and the J segment 13 bases; nucleotides outside the gene matches: 12. Germline loops: CDR1 MNHNS, CDR2 SASEGT. This CDR3 has 15 residues. In DNA form, the CDR3 reads TGTGCCAGCAGTGAAATGAGCGGGAGGTTGTTTGAGCAGTACTTC. Its protein product is CASSEMSGRLFEQYF.

This rearrangement joins TRBV6-5 to TRBJ1-6; 7 bases map to TRBD1. The CDR3 has 15 residues. V trimming: 5 bases; J trimming: 7 bases; junction bases outside the gene matches: 8. CDR1 MNHEY and CDR2 SVGAGI come from the germline V gene. CDR3 DNA sequence: TGTGCCAGCAGTCCGCCCCAGGGGGTGAATTCACCCCTCCACTTT. Translating it yields CASSPPQGVNSPLHF.

The chain recombines TRBV12-3 or TRBV12-4 with TRBJ2-7; no clear D. Trimming took 3 bases from V and 0 from J, leaving 15 bases between them. This CDR3 is built from 16 residues. The CDR3 DNA sequence: TGTGCCAGCAGTTTCGGTCGGTCCAGAAGCTCCTACGAGCAGTACTTC. It is translated as CASSFGRSRSSYEQYF.

This clonotype was seen a handful of times. V gene TRBV4-1 combines with J gene TRBJ2-7, with D perhaps matching TRBD2 (6 bases). Between the trimmed V and J ends, which lost 3 bases and 4 bases, there was a span of 16 bases. Germline lookup yields CDR1 MGHRA and CDR2 YSYEKL. The CDR3 sequence is 15 residues long. DNA for the CDR3: TGCGCCAGCAGCCACCCCGCGGGGCGTCTTTACGAGCAGTACTTC. Translated, it gives CASSHPAGRLYEQYF.

The chain links TRBV29-1 to TRBJ1-1; D remains unclear. Germline-derived CDR1 and CDR2 are SQVTM and ANQGSEA. CDR3 length equals 11 residues. The V end lost 2 bases, the J end lost 3 bases, and 4 bases lay between the germline ends. The DNA of the CDR3 is TGCAGCGTTGAATGGGACACTGAAGCTTTCTTT. Amino acids: CSVEWDTEAFF.

This clonotype was picked up a small number of times. This chain links TRBV29-1 with TRBJ2-5; D may match TRBD1 or TRBD2 (6 bases each). This CDR3 is built from 12 residues. Trimming removed 4 bases at V and 4 bases at J, with 10 bases between. Germline CDR1 SQVTM, CDR2 ANQGSEA. The CDR3 loop is CSVAGARETQYF. CDR3 nucleotides: TGCAGCGTTGCGGGGGCTAGAGAGACCCAGTACTTC.

This clonotype is a singleton in its sample. This chain's CDR3 is CASSRAGRIGETQYF. The CDR3 nucleotides are TGTGCCAGCAGCAGAGCAGGGCGGATTGGCGAGACCCAGTACTTC. The chain uses TRBV7-8 and TRBJ2-7; TRBD1 is a possible D gene (5 bases). The assigned J gene may be wrong: the sequence end matches TRBJ2-5 better. The germline V gene has CDR1 SGHVS and CDR2 FQNEAQ. The CDR3 has 15 amino acids.

This clonotype was picked up a small number of times. The chain couples TRBV3-1 to TRBJ2-1; D unresolved. Trimming pared 1 base from V and 7 bases from J, leaving 20 bases between. The CDR3 extends over 17 amino acids. Germline V gene sequence: CDR1 LGHDT, CDR2 YNNKEL (reference sequence). The CDR3 spells CASSQVSVSPQPNEQFF. CDR3 sequence (DNA): TGTGCCAGCAGCCAAGTTTCGGTAAGCCCCCAACCTAATGAGCAGTTCTTC.

In its sample, this clonotype was seen a few times. In nucleotides, the CDR3 is TGTGCCAGCAGTTACAGGGACACAGATACGCAGTATTTT. Amino acids: CASSYRDTDTQYF. The chain uses TRBV6-6 and TRBJ2-3; D not certain. V gave up 2 bases and J gave up 2 bases, with 5 bases separating them. Looked up from germline, CDR1 is MNHNY and CDR2 is SVGAGI (reference sequence). The CDR3 contains 13 residues.

Comment on this clonotype: This sequence may be a read error, since a much larger clone differs from it by one base. The chain has TRBV24-1 and TRBJ1-2; 7 nucleotides agree with TRBD1. Germline CDR1 is KGHDR and CDR2 is SFDVKD. The CDR3 has 14 residues. The CDR3 spells CASSDSSGGVGYTF. CDR3 nucleotides: TGTGCCTCCAGTGATTCCTCAGGGGGAGTTGGCTACACCTTC.

The chain has TRBV7-9 and TRBJ1-6; D call uncertain. The germline V gene encodes CDR1 SEHNR and CDR2 FQNEAQ (reference sequence). Trimming removed 5 bases from V and 8 bases from J, with 16 bases in between. CDR3 length: 15 residues. CDR3 sequence: CASSTGPRSYSPLHF. As DNA, the CDR3 is TGTGCCAGCAGCACCGGGCCAAGATCCTATTCACCCCTCCACTTT.

This chain joins TRBV7-6 and TRBJ2-5; TRBD2 is a possible D gene (5 bases). With the DNA end fitting TRBJ2-7 better, the J assignment may be wrong. Germline-derived CDR1 and CDR2 are SGHVS and FNYEAQ. The CDR3 is 18 residues long. This CDR3 is CASSHTSQAGPGYYEQYF. CDR3 DNA sequence: TGTGCCAGCAGCCATACCTCCCAGGCAGGACCGGGATACTACGAGCAGTACTTC.

The chain uses TRBV6-5 and TRBJ2-6; 8 nucleotides line up with TRBD1. This CDR3 is 18 amino acids long. Trimming cost V 2 bases and J 3 bases; bases outside gene matches: 9. Germline CDR1 reads MNHEY; CDR2 reads SVGAGI. The CDR3 loop is CASSYAGRGQVGANVLTF. CDR3 nucleotides: TGTGCCAGCAGTTACGCGGGCAGGGGGCAGGTTGGGGCCAACGTCCTGACTTTC.

This chain uses TRBV25-1 with TRBJ2-7, with a weak D call TRBD2 (5 bases). Trimming stripped 8 bases from V and 6 bases from J, with 17 bases between. CDR1 and CDR2 from the germline V gene are MGHDK and SYGVNS. The length of the CDR3 is 13 residues. For the CDR3, the DNA is TGTGCCAGCGGAGCCCCCCGGGATTCCGAGCAGTACTTC. Its translation is CASGAPRDSEQYF.

V is TRBV11-2 and J is TRBJ2-3, with D perhaps TRBD2 (6 bases). Per germline, CDR1 SGHAT and CDR2 FQNNGV. The CDR3 spans 16 residues. V was clipped by 2 bases and J by 1 base, with 13 bases between them. CDR3 sequence (DNA): TGTGCCAGCAGCTTATTTGGCGGGGAGGGCACAGATACGCAGTATTTT. Protein: CASSLFGGEGTDTQYF.

In this sample, this clonotype turned up a few times. The chain links TRBV10-3 to TRBJ2-3, with D possibly being TRBD2 (5 bases). V was trimmed by 5 bases and J by 5 bases, leaving 14 bases between them. This CDR3 spans 14 amino acids. Germline CDR1 and CDR2: ENHRY and SYGVKD. This CDR3 reads CAISWTFFEDTQYF. CDR3 sequence (DNA): TGTGCCATCAGTTGGACTTTCTTCGAAGATACGCAGTATTTT.

The CDR3 DNA is TGTGCCAGCAGCCCGAGGGGGACAGGGCTAAGTGGGAACATTCAGTACTTC. This gives the protein CASSPRGTGLSGNIQYF. The rearrangement links TRBV7-9 to TRBJ2-4; 9 bases match TRBD1. The CDR3 runs 17 residues. The V segment lost 5 bases and the J segment 7 bases; nucleotides outside the gene matches: 15. CDR1 SEHNR and CDR2 FQNEAQ come from the germline V gene (reference sequence).

The chain employs TRBV12-3 or TRBV12-4 and TRBJ1-4; no definite D call. V was clipped by 6 bases and J by 5 bases, with 13 bases between them. This CDR3 contains 14 residues. The chain's CDR3 is CASRRTAGNEKLFF. CDR3 in DNA: TGTGCCAGCAGGCGGACCGCCGGGAATGAAAAACTGTTTTTT.

J is TRBJ2-3 and V is TRBV4-1; D gene ambiguous. There are 13 residues in the CDR3. Germline CDR1 is MGHRA and CDR2 is YSYEKL. V was pared by 4 bases and J by 4 bases, with 9 bases between. The CDR3 is CASSREQPDTQYF. The CDR3 DNA reads TGCGCCAGCAGCCGAGAACAGCCAGATACGCAGTATTTT.

The rearrangement joins TRBV6-5 to TRBJ2-7; D is uncertain. From germline, CDR1 is MNHEY and CDR2 SVGAGI. Trimming pared 0 bases from V and 2 bases from J, leaving 14 bases between. The CDR3 has 16 amino acids. DNA for the CDR3: TGTGCCAGCAGTTACTCGAGAAGTCCAGTCCCCTACGAGCAGTACTTC. This sequence encodes CASSYSRSPVPYEQYF.

The chain couples TRBV28 to TRBJ1-5; D is undetermined. Trimming took 7 bases from V and 7 from J, leaving 20 bases between them. The V gene's germline CDR1 is MDHEN and CDR2 SYDVKM. This CDR3 region has 15 residues. The CDR3: CASTSVGSSSQPQHF. As DNA, the CDR3 is TGTGCCAGCACCTCGGTTGGGAGCTCCAGCCAGCCCCAGCATTTT.

This chain uses TRBV29-1 with TRBJ1-1; TRBD1 might be the D (5 bases). There are 14 residues in the CDR3. Trimming removed 6 bases from V and 0 bases from J, with 14 bases in between. Germline V gene data show CDR1 as SQVTM and CDR2 as ANQGSEA. This chain's CDR3 is CSVLGGHMNTEAFF. The CDR3 region has the DNA TGCAGCGTCCTTGGTGGACACATGAACACTGAAGCTTTCTTT. Based on the CDR3 plus reference TRBV29-1 and TRBJ1-1, the full variable domain is SAVISQKPSRDICQRGTSLTIQCQVDSQVTMMFWYRQQPGQSLTLIATANQGSEATYESGFVIDKFPISRPNLTFSTLTVSNMSPEDSSIYLCSVLGGHMNTEAFFGQGTRLTVV.

A remark on this clonotype: The germline gene is not matched at one end of the junction; a read error may be the cause. The rearrangement joins TRBV29-1 to TRBJ1-4, with D maybe TRBD1 (5 bases). This CDR3 has 16 residues. Germline CDR1 is SQVTM and CDR2 is ANQGSEA. CDR3 residues: CSVAKGDATTNEKLFF. The CDR3 DNA reads TGCAGCGTTGCTAAAGGGGACGCTACAACCAATGAAAAACTGTTTTTT.

In its sample, this clonotype was seen a few times. The V call is TRBV5-1, the J call TRBJ1-1; no firm D call. The germline gives CDR1 SGHRS, CDR2 YFSETQ. The CDR3 contains 11 residues. Between the trimmed V and J ends, which lost 8 bases and 3 bases, there was a span of 8 bases. CDR3 coding DNA: TGCGCCAGTAGGAGTTACACTGAAGCTTTCTTT. The encoded protein is CASRSYTEAFF.

Many counts were recorded for this clonotype. The genes are TRBV10-3 and TRBJ2-6, with 9 bases fitting TRBD1. The CDR3 sequence is 13 residues long. Germline CDR1 ENHRY, CDR2 SYGVKD. Germline trimming cut 7 bases from V and 12 bases from J; bases unmatched to any gene: 7. This CDR3 is CAIKGDRATVLTF. The DNA for the CDR3 is TGTGCCATCAAAGGGGACAGGGCGACCGTCCTGACTTTC.

CDR3 in amino acids: CASSPREYRNTEAFF. DNA of the CDR3: TGTGCCAGCAGCCCTCGGGAATACCGGAACACTGAAGCTTTCTTT. V and J are TRBV7-2 and TRBJ1-1; no clear D gene. CDR1 SGHTA and CDR2 FQGNSA come from the germline V gene. Trimming pared 5 bases from V and 1 base from J, leaving 14 bases between. CDR3 length: 15 residues.

V is TRBV14 and J is TRBJ2-5; D might be TRBD1 (7 bases). The CDR3 consists of 15 residues. V lost 4 bases and J 5 bases, leaving 17 bases between the germline ends. Germline CDR1 is SGHDN and CDR2 is FVKESK. The CDR3 DNA reads as TGTGCCAGCAGCCGCGGGGACAGATCGCGGGAGACCCAGTACTTC. Residues: CASSRGDRSRETQYF.

The chain couples TRBV6-5 to TRBJ2-7; D possibly corresponds to TRBD2 (5 bases). V lost 2 bases to trimming and J lost 5 bases, with 10 bases between them. The germline gives CDR1 MNHEY, CDR2 SVGAGI. The CDR3 contains 13 residues. CDR3 sequence reads: CASSYRGIHEQYF. Here the CDR3 DNA reads TGTGCCAGCAGTTACCGGGGAATCCACGAGCAGTACTTC.